This T cell receptor beta chain was captured in a study of technical replicates of blood from a handful of donors. CDR1 and CDR2 (germline): SNHLY, FYNNEI. J gave up 5 bases and V 4 bases, and 10 bases lay outside the gene matches. This CDR3 comprises 15 residues. The table came from immunoSEQ multiplex PCR; TCRdb's copy has only in-frame clones and leaves some out. Of fewer than 85,000 clones in the sample, roughly 89% were seen once. The sample taken for sequencing was T cells isolated from PBMCs. The genes are TRBV2 and TRBJ1-1; 7 positions match TRBD1. This receptor was obtained from a human donor in good health. CDR3 residues: CASSVSGQRSTEAFF. CDR3 nucleotide sequence: TGTGCCAGCAGTGTCTCGGGACAGAGGAGTACTGAAGCTTTCTTT.